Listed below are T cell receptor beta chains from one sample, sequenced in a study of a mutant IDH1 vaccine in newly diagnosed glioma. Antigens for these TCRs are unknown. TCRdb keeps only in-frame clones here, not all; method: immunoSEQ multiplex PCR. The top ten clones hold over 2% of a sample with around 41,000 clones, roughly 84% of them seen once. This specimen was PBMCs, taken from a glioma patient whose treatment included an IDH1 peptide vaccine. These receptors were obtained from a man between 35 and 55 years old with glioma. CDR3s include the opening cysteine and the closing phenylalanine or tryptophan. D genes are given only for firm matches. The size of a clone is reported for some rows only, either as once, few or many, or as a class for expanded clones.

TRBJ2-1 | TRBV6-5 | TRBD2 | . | CASSQREGLEQFF | TGTGCCAGCAGTCAGCGGGAGGGCCTTGAGCAGTTCTTC
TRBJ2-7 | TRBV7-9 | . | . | CASSLPIGYEQYF | TGTGCCAGCAGCTTACCCATCGGATACGAGCAGTACTTC
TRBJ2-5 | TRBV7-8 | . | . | CASSLTDQETQYF | TGTGCCAGCAGCTTAACAGACCAAGAGACCCAGTACTTC
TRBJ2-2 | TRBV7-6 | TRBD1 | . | CASSHRGSYTGELFF | TGTGCCAGCAGCCACAGGGGATCGTACACCGGGGAGCTGTTTTTT
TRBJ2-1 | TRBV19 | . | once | CASASGRAAIEQFF | TGTGCCAGTGCCTCCGGCAGGGCCGCAATTGAGCAGTTCTTC
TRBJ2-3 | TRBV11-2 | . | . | CASSLTSWEVTQYF | TGTGCCAGCAGCTTAACGTCGTGGGAGGTTACGCAGTATTTT
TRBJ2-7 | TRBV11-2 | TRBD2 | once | CASSLDRSSGSGSYEQYF | TGTGCCAGCAGCTTAGATAGGTCTAGCGGGAGTGGGTCCTACGAGCAGTACTTC
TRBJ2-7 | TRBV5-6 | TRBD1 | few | CASSLLGTGSSYEQYF | TGTGCCAGCAGCTTGCTAGGGACAGGGAGCTCCTACGAGCAGTACTTC
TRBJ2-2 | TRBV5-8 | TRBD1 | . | CASSWGQVYGIGELFF | TGTGCCAGCAGCTGGGGACAGGTGTACGGGATCGGGGAGCTGTTTTTT
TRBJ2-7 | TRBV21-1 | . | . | CASSKWAGEYEQYF | TGTGCCAGCAGCAAATGGGCCGGTGAGTACGAGCAGTACTTC
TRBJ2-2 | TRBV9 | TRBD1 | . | CASSKDRAELFF | TGTGCCAGCAGCAAAGACAGGGCGGAGCTGTTTTTT
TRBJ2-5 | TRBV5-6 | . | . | CASSLASSETQYF | TGTGCCAGCAGCTTGGCCTCCTCAGAGACCCAGTACTTC
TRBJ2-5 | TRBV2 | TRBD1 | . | CASRIRQGARETQYF | TGTGCCAGCAGGATTAGACAGGGGGCGAGGGAGACCCAGTACTTC
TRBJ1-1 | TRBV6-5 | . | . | CASSYSRRALNTEAFF | TGTGCCAGCAGTTACTCGCGGCGGGCCCTGAACACTGAAGCTTTCTTT
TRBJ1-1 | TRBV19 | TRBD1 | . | CASSIGTGGLDTEAFF | TGTGCCAGTAGTATCGGGACAGGGGGACTGGACACTGAAGCTTTCTTT
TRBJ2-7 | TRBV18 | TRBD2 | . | CASSPTSWSEQYF | TGTGCCAGCTCACCGACTAGCTGGAGCGAGCAGTACTTC
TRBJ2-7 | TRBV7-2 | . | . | CASRMGRESEQYF | TGTGCCAGCAGGATGGGCAGGGAAAGCGAGCAGTACTTC
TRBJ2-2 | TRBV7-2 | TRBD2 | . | CASRSGRASGELFF | TGTGCCAGCAGGAGCGGGAGGGCCTCTGGGGAGCTGTTTTTT
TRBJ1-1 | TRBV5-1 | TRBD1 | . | CASSRIDRDAEAFF | TGCGCCAGCAGCCGCATCGACAGGGACGCTGAAGCTTTCTTT
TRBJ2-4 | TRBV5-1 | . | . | CASSSSPYTGSSLDIQYF | TGCGCCAGCAGCTCCAGTCCCTATACAGGGTCGTCTCTGGACATTCAGTACTTC
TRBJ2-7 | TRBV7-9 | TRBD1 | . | CATDAGTGAYEQYF | TGTGCCACCGATGCCGGGACAGGTGCCTACGAGCAGTACTTC
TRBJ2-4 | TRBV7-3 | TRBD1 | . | CASSFGSGDRGKGGAKNIQYF | TGTGCCAGCAGCTTTGGGTCTGGTGACAGGGGCAAGGGTGGGGCCAAAAACATTCAGTACTTC